These 31 T cell receptor beta chains share one sample of origin, sequenced in a study of response to subunit inactivated influenza vaccine. TCRdb reprocessed the RT-PCR reads via MiXCR and lists one record per CDR3 protein. This table holds a few hundred thousand distinct CDR3 sequences, roughly 9.7% found once. The sample in question was PBMCs from blood, obtained 40 to 50 days after vaccination. These receptors all come from a man over 45 who received an inactivated influenza vaccine.

The chain combines TRBV5-1 with TRBJ2-5; tentative D call: TRBD2 (5 bases). V lost 2 bases and J lost 3, with 11 bases in between. This CDR3 comprises 14 residues. Germline V gene data show CDR1 as SGHRS and CDR2 as YFSETQ. The CDR3: CASSLETGKETQYF. For the CDR3, the DNA is TGCGCCAGCAGCTTAGAGACGGGGAAAGAGACCCAGTACTTC.

This clonotype was observed a few times. The V and J genes are TRBV7-2 and TRBJ1-1, with TRBD1 matching over 10 bases. Trimming cost V 0 bases and J 3 bases; bases outside gene matches: 1. The CDR3 is 15 amino acids. Germline-derived CDR1 and CDR2 are SGHTA and FQGNSA. This CDR3 reads CASSLAGTGDTEAFF. The CDR3 nucleotides read TGTGCCAGCAGCTTAGCTGGGACAGGGGACACTGAAGCTTTCTTT.

This clonotype was recorded at least ten times. The gene calls are TRBV11-2 and TRBJ2-7; D is perhaps TRBD1 (5 bases). Germline loops: CDR1 SGHAT, CDR2 FQNNGV. V lost 0 bases to trimming and J lost 7 bases, with 13 bases between them. There are 14 residues in the CDR3. In DNA form, the CDR3 reads TGTGCCAGCAGCTTAGATCTACAGGCTGGAGAGCAGTACTTC. Residues: CASSLDLQAGEQYF.

The sample holds a few counts of this clonotype. The rearrangement uses TRBV7-2 and TRBJ2-3; 16 bases match TRBD2. V dropped 4 bases and J dropped 11; count of bases not matched to a gene: 6. The CDR3 is 15 amino acids. In germline, CDR1 is SGHTA, CDR2 FQGNSA. The CDR3 nucleotides read TGTGCCAGCAGCTCCGGGACTAGCGGGAGGGCCGGGCAGTATTTT. It encodes CASSSGTSGRAGQYF.

This clonotype was picked up many times. The CDR3: CASSQTRQGRQGDLTTF. The CDR3, as DNA: TGCGCCAGCAGCCAAACTCGACAGGGTCGACAGGGTGACCTAACCACCTTC. The chain recombines TRBV4-3 with TRBJ1-2, with 7 bases that match TRBD1. This CDR3 region has 17 residues. The ends lost 2 bases at V and 13 bases at J; junction bases unmatched: 22. CDR1 is LGHNA and CDR2 is YSLEER in the germline V gene.

This clonotype was detected a few times. The V call is TRBV12-3 or TRBV12-4, the J call TRBJ2-2; no firm D call. CDR3 length: 15 amino acids. The germline V and J ends were trimmed by 11 bases and 3 bases, with 19 bases remaining between them. The CDR3 DNA sequence: TGTGCCGTACAACTAACACCTGGTCACACCGGGGAGCTGTTTTTT. This codes for CAVQLTPGHTGELFF.

The chain couples TRBV24-1 to TRBJ2-3; D is possibly TRBD1 (5 bases). V lost 4 bases, J lost 3 bases, and 10 bases lay in between. Germline V lookup: CDR1 KGHDR, CDR2 SFDVKD. This CDR3 contains 14 residues. This CDR3 is CATSETVRTDTQYF. In DNA form, the CDR3 reads TGTGCCACCAGTGAGACAGTACGGACAGATACGCAGTATTTT.

The chain uses TRBV6-5 and TRBJ2-5; 7 bases map to TRBD2. The CDR3 spans 18 residues. Germline-derived CDR1 and CDR2 are MNHEY and SVGAGI. V lost 2 bases to trimming and J lost 10 bases; unmatched junction nucleotides: 22. CDR3 nucleotide sequence: TGTGCCAGCAGTTACACCTCCCTGGGTAGCGGGTACCCCAATTACCAGTACTTC. It translates to CASSYTSLGSGYPNYQYF.

The chain recombines TRBV6-1 with TRBJ2-5, with D uncertain. V dropped 8 bases and J dropped 4 bases, with 17 bases sitting between them. Germline lookup yields CDR1 MNHNS and CDR2 SASEGT. The CDR3 totals 14 residues. The CDR3 here is CASSSVTARETQYF. CDR3 nucleotide sequence: TGTGCCAGCTCGAGTGTTACCGCCAGAGAGACCCAGTACTTC.

This clonotype was detected ten times or more. The CDR3 spells CASSLGTAADTQYF. The CDR3 bases are TGTGCCAGCAGTTTGGGGACAGCAGCAGATACGCAGTATTTT. This sequence joins TRBV12-3 or TRBV12-4 and TRBJ2-3; 7 bases agree with TRBD1. The CDR3 length is 14 residues. V lost 3 bases to trimming and J lost 4 bases; unmatched junction nucleotides: 4.

This chain joins TRBV21-1 and TRBJ2-1; the table's D call of TRBD2 was not tested on the DNA. TRBV21-1 is designated a pseudogene. This CDR3 has 14 amino acids. The DNA of the CDR3 is TGTGCCAGCAGCAAAGGAGGACTAGTCAATGAGCAGTTCTTC. Translated, it gives CASSKGGLVNEQFF.

This chain uses TRBV20-1 with TRBJ2-5; 9 bases align to TRBD2. From germline, CDR1 is DFQATT and CDR2 SNEGSKA (reference sequence). V was clipped by 3 bases and J by 1 base; unmatched bases: 6. This CDR3 spans 15 amino acids. This CDR3 reads CSASPTSGLQETQYF. The DNA for the CDR3 is TGCAGTGCTAGTCCTACTAGCGGGCTCCAAGAGACCCAGTACTTC.

This clonotype was seen more than once but under ten times. This chain uses TRBV18 with TRBJ2-7, with 10 bases matching TRBD1. The CDR3 contains 15 residues. CDR1 is KGHSH and CDR2 is LQKENI in the germline V gene. The J segment lost 5 bases and the V segment lost 5 bases, leaving 9 bases of the junction unmatched. CDR3 protein: CASSVPGTGEHEQYF. CDR3 coding DNA: TGTGCCAGCTCAGTTCCCGGGACAGGGGAGCACGAGCAGTACTTC.

The chain employs TRBV6-1 and TRBJ1-1; D is unresolved. The V gene's germline CDR1 is MNHNS and CDR2 SASEGT. This CDR3 region has 12 residues. V lost 4 bases and J lost 2, with 5 bases in between. DNA for the CDR3: TGTGCCAGCAGTGTGCATAACACTGAAGCTTTCTTT. Protein product: CASSVHNTEAFF.

The chain links TRBV7-3 to TRBJ2-5, with 10 bases that match TRBD2. Germline lookup yields CDR1 SGHTA and CDR2 FQGTGA. Germline trimming cut 4 bases from V and 1 base from J; bases unmatched to any gene: 18. This CDR3 contains 20 residues. CDR3 residues: CASSSKVGQREGPFQETQYF. The DNA of the CDR3 is TGTGCCAGCAGCTCTAAGGTTGGCCAGCGGGAGGGCCCCTTCCAAGAGACCCAGTACTTC. The full variable domain, completed using reference TRBV7-3 and TRBJ2-5, is GAGVSQTPSNKVTEKGKYVELRCDPISGHTALYWYRQSLGQGPEFLIYFQGTGAADDSGLPNDRFFAVRPEGSVSTLKIQRTERGDSAVYLCASSSKVGQREGPFQETQYFGPGTRLLVL.

This clonotype has a handful of counts. V usage is TRBV15 and J usage is TRBJ2-1; 7 positions match TRBD1. Per the germline V gene, CDR1 is LNHNV and CDR2 is YYDKDF (reference sequence). V was pared by 1 base and J by 3 bases, with 3 bases of the junction left unmatched. The CDR3 runs to 15 residues. The CDR3 DNA reads TGTGCCACCAGCAGAGGACAGGGCGACTACAATGAGCAGTTCTTC. Translated: CATSRGQGDYNEQFF.

This clonotype was detected many times. The chain couples TRBV5-1 to TRBJ2-1, with 11 positions matching TRBD2. Per germline, CDR1 SGHRS and CDR2 YFSETQ. The CDR3 contains 16 residues. V gave up 5 bases and J gave up 4 bases; unmatched junction bases: 8. The CDR3 coding sequence is TGCGCCAGCAGAGTGTACGGGACTAGCGGTTACAATGAGCAGTTCTTC. Amino acids: CASRVYGTSGYNEQFF.

For the CDR3, the DNA is TGTGCCAGCAGCGTGGACAGGGTTTTTTCCTACGAGCAGTACTTC. Amino acid sequence: CASSVDRVFSYEQYF. The chain combines TRBV11-2 with TRBJ2-7; 8 bases align to TRBD1. CDR3 length equals 15 residues. Germline-derived CDR1 and CDR2 are SGHAT and FQNNGV. V lost 5 bases to trimming and J lost 1 base; unmatched junction nucleotides: 7.

The V and J genes are TRBV2 and TRBJ2-1, with 8 positions matching TRBD2. V gave up 1 base and J gave up 10 bases; unmatched junction bases: 9. The CDR3 totals 15 residues. Germline V gives CDR1 SNHLY, CDR2 FYNNEI. CDR3 nucleotide sequence: TGTGCCAGCAGTGAAGGGGCGGGGGGCTCCGCCGAGCAGTTCTTC. Protein: CASSEGAGGSAEQFF.

This clonotype was counted only a few times. The chain employs TRBV14 and TRBJ2-2; 7 bases are shared with TRBD1. The CDR3 spans 14 residues. CDR1 and CDR2 from the germline V gene are SGHDN and FVKESK. Unmatched junction bases numbered 8, after V lost 7 bases and J lost 6 bases. The CDR3 protein is CASTGTAKPGELFF. The CDR3 bases are TGTGCCAGCACTGGGACAGCAAAGCCCGGGGAGCTGTTTTTT.

This clonotype was observed many times. The J gene is TRBJ2-1, the V gene TRBV6-1; 8 bases fit TRBD2. Losses at the gene ends were 6 bases for V and 3 bases for J; bases not matched to a gene: 13. The CDR3 is 17 residues long. The germline gives CDR1 MNHNS, CDR2 SASEGT. Here the CDR3 reads CASRGQDGLAYYNEQFF. In nucleotides, the CDR3 is TGTGCCAGCAGGGGGCAAGATGGACTAGCCTACTACAATGAGCAGTTCTTC.

This clonotype was counted ten times or more. The chain is built from TRBV29-1 and TRBJ2-5; D could derive from TRBD1 or TRBD2 (5 bases each). V shed 3 bases and J shed 5 bases, with 13 bases lying between them. The CDR3 is 13 amino acids. The V gene's germline CDR1 is SQVTM and CDR2 ANQGSEA. The CDR3 protein is CSVDSGTRETQYF. In nucleotides, the CDR3 is TGCAGCGTTGATTCAGGGACCCGGGAGACCCAGTACTTC.

This clonotype was seen repeatedly, ten times or more. This chain's CDR3 is CSVGEGSYNEQFF. CDR3 bases: TGCAGCGTTGGAGAAGGGTCCTACAATGAGCAGTTCTTC. V and J are TRBV29-1 and TRBJ2-1; no firm D call. Germline CDR1 SQVTM, CDR2 ANQGSEA. Trimming removed 4 bases from V and 1 base from J, with 8 bases in between. CDR3 length: 13 residues.

This clonotype was recorded a few times. The gene calls are TRBV7-8 and TRBJ1-1; D not resolved. The CDR3 spans 14 residues. The germline V gene has CDR1 SGHVS and CDR2 FQNEAQ. Trimming took 2 bases from V and 1 from J, leaving 8 bases between them. DNA for the CDR3: TGTGCCAGCAGCTTAACCGAGGCGAACACTGAAGCTTTCTTT. This gives the protein CASSLTEANTEAFF. The full variable domain, rest sourced from reference TRBV7-8 and TRBJ1-1, is GAGVSQSPRYKVAKRGQDVALRCDPISGHVSLFWYQQALGQGPEFLTYFQNEAQLDKSGLPSDRFFAERPEGSVSTLKIQRTQQEDSAVYLCASSLTEANTEAFFGQGTRLTVV.

This clonotype was seen many times. The V and J genes are TRBV6-2 or TRBV6-3 and TRBJ1-1, with a weak D call TRBD1 (6 bases). Germline lookup yields CDR1 MNHEY and CDR2 SVGEGT. This CDR3 comprises 13 residues. Trimming shortened V by 5 bases and J by 7 bases, and 14 bases separated the two germline ends. The CDR3 loop is CASSRLGGFEAFF. As DNA, the CDR3 is TGTGCCAGCAGTCGATTGGGGGGCTTTGAAGCTTTCTTT.

This clonotype occurred many times. The chain has TRBV14 and TRBJ2-5; tentatively, D is TRBD1 (5 bases). This CDR3 is 13 amino acids long. V lost 4 bases and J lost 7, with 13 bases in between. Germline V lookup: CDR1 SGHDN, CDR2 FVKESK. CDR3 in DNA: TGTGCCAGCAGCCGGGGCTCTCTGGGGACCCAGTACTTC. The encoded protein is CASSRGSLGTQYF.

The chain carries TRBV28 and TRBJ1-1, with D possibly TRBD1 on 6 matching bases. Trimming took off 2 bases at V and 5 bases at J, with 12 bases between the two ends. Germline loops: CDR1 MDHEN, CDR2 SYDVKM. The CDR3 runs to 14 residues. The CDR3 DNA reads as TGTGCCAGCAGTTTAGTGGGGGGCTTGACTGAAGCTTTCTTT. Translated: CASSLVGGLTEAFF.

This clonotype was found a few times. The chain combines TRBV11-2 with TRBJ1-2; TRBD1 is a possible D gene (6 bases). The germline gives CDR1 SGHAT, CDR2 FQNNGV. V lost 2 bases, J lost 4 bases, and 23 bases lay in between. The CDR3 is 18 residues long. CDR3 nucleotide sequence: TGTGCCAGCAGCTTAAAGCCTATGTATAACAGGGTGGGCTATGGCTACACCTTC. Its translation: CASSLKPMYNRVGYGYTF.

This clonotype was detected ten times or more. The chain recombines TRBV29-1 with TRBJ2-5, with TRBD1 as a possible D gene (5 bases). Germline CDR1 is SQVTM and CDR2 is ANQGSEA. V was trimmed by 6 bases and J by 5 bases, leaving 19 bases between them. The CDR3 spans 14 residues. DNA for the CDR3: TGCAGCGTATCTCCTATGTCTGCAGGGGAGACCCAGTACTTC. Translation gives CSVSPMSAGETQYF.

The chain couples TRBV4-3 to TRBJ2-6; maybe TRBD2 (5 bases). Germline assignment: CDR1 LGHNA and CDR2 YSLEER. Trimming left V 4 bases short and J 7 bases short, with 14 bases between. CDR3 length: 15 residues. The CDR3 DNA reads TGCGCCAGCAGCCCCACCCCACCGGGAGCCAACGTCCTGACTTTC. Its protein is CASSPTPPGANVLTF.

J is TRBJ2-1 and V is TRBV27; D is uncertain. The germline V gene has CDR1 MNHEY and CDR2 SMNVEV (reference sequence). This CDR3 has 15 residues. The V end lost 3 bases, the J end lost 8 bases, and 17 bases lay between the germline ends. CDR3 loop: CASSFDSWDYDEQFF. The CDR3 coding sequence is TGTGCCAGCAGTTTTGATTCGTGGGATTACGATGAGCAGTTCTTC.